Presented here are 31 T cell receptor beta chains from one specimen sequenced in a study of OX40 agonist ivuxolimab in advanced cancers. The library was made by the immunoSEQ multiplex PCR assay. TCRdb obtained this table from immuneACCESS and retained in-frame rearrangements with V and J assigned. These tables miss some clones; where compared with another copy, unresolved V genes account for less than half of the shortfall, and the remainder is unexplained. This sample lists about 70,000 clones; roughly 85% were detected once. The ten largest account for approximately 6.8% of the sample. The input for sequencing was CD4+ or CD8+ T cells sorted from blood, taken in a trial of the OX40 agonist ivuxolimab. These receptors came from an adult with an advanced solid tumor such as melanoma, head and neck, liver or kidney cancer.

The genes are TRBV5-1 and TRBJ2-1; maybe TRBD2 (6 bases). CDR1 is SGHRS, CDR2 YFSETQ, per germline. The CDR3 has 12 amino acids. V was shortened by 0 bases and J by 15 bases, with 13 bases between the two germline ends. In nucleotides, the CDR3 is TGCGCCAGCAGCTTGGTGACGCCGGGACTGTTCTTC. This encodes CASSLVTPGLFF.

The chain has TRBV10-3 and TRBJ2-5; 10 bases line up with TRBD1. The CDR3 runs to 16 residues. Germline loops: CDR1 ENHRY, CDR2 SYGVKD. Trimming at V came to 2 bases and at J to 9 bases, leaving 12 bases not matched to a gene. CDR3 protein: CAISEGGTGALGAQYF. The CDR3 DNA reads as TGTGCCATCAGTGAGGGAGGGACAGGGGCCCTTGGGGCCCAGTACTTC.

The chain carries TRBV2 and TRBJ2-3; D is uncertain. Between the trimmed V and J ends, which lost 8 bases and 2 bases, there was a span of 11 bases. The CDR3 spans 13 residues. CDR1 and CDR2 (germline): SNHLY, FYNNEI. CDR3 loop: CASVERFTDTQYF. Here the CDR3 DNA reads TGTGCCAGCGTGGAGAGATTCACAGATACGCAGTATTTT.

This clone was counted once. The V gene is TRBV30, the J gene TRBJ1-6; no firm D call. CDR1 and CDR2 (germline): GTSNPN, SVGIG (reference sequence). This CDR3 has 13 residues. Trimming took off 4 bases at V and 4 bases at J, with 8 bases between the two ends. In DNA, the CDR3 is TGTGCCTGGACCCGACTTTATAATTCACCCCTCCACTTT. It codes for CAWTRLYNSPLHF.

The chain has TRBV30 and TRBJ2-4, with 14 positions matching TRBD2. CDR3 length: 15 residues. Trimming at V came to 5 bases and at J to 2 bases, leaving 2 bases not matched to a gene. Per the germline V gene, CDR1 is GTSNPN and CDR2 is SVGIG (reference sequence). The CDR3 sequence: CAWGLAGGTKNIQYF. CDR3 sequence (DNA): TGTGCCTGGGGACTAGCGGGAGGAACCAAAAACATTCAGTACTTC.

The chain links TRBV10-2 to TRBJ2-1, with TRBD2 matching 16 bases. V trimming: 6 bases; J trimming: 8 bases; junction bases outside the gene matches: 16. This CDR3 has 19 residues. Germline V gene lookup returns CDR1 WSHSY and CDR2 SAAADI. CDR3 in amino acids: CASRSGTSGGEWNDDEQFF. The DNA for the CDR3 is TGCGCCAGCAGATCCGGGACTAGCGGGGGGGAATGGAATGACGATGAGCAGTTCTTC.

The CDR3 region has the DNA TGTGCCACCAGCAGAGATCAGAGGTCAGAAGAGACCCAGTACTTC. Translating it yields CATSRDQRSEETQYF. V is TRBV15 and J is TRBJ2-5; D unclear. The CDR3 consists of 15 residues. Germline CDR1 reads LNHNV; CDR2 reads YYDKDF (reference sequence). Trimming cost V 0 bases and J 3 bases, with 11 bases left between them. The whole variable domain, filled in from reference TRBV15 and TRBJ2-5, reads DAMVIQNPRYQVTQFGKPVTLSCSQTLNHNVMYWYQQKSSQAPKLLFHYYDKDFNNEADTPDNFQSRRPNTSFCFLDIRSPGLGDTAMYLCATSRDQRSEETQYFGPGTRLLVL.

The count of this clone is one. The V gene is TRBV6-5, the J gene TRBJ2-1; 9 bases line up with TRBD2. Looked up from germline, CDR1 is MNHEY and CDR2 is SVGAGI. This CDR3 is 15 amino acids long. V shed 3 bases and J 3 bases; nucleotides not matched to a gene: 3. The CDR3: CASSYGRGGYNEQFF. The CDR3 DNA reads TGTGCCAGCAGTTATGGGCGGGGGGGCTACAATGAGCAGTTCTTC.

Only one count was recorded for this clone. The chain couples TRBV7-8 to TRBJ1-5; TRBD1 matches at 9 bases. Germline CDR1 SGHVS, CDR2 FQNEAQ. Trimming removed 1 base from V and 6 bases from J; junction bases left unmatched: 1. The CDR3 consists of 14 residues. The CDR3 loop reads CASSLGTGVQPQHF. DNA for the CDR3: TGTGCCAGCAGCTTAGGGACAGGGGTTCAGCCCCAGCATTTT.

The chain recombines TRBV6-6 with TRBJ2-5; D is unclear. V lost 4 bases and J lost 3, with 9 bases in between. Germline CDR1 is MNHNY and CDR2 is SVGAGI (reference sequence). The CDR3 has 13 residues. CDR3 region: CASSSLFKETQYF. The CDR3 region has the DNA TGTGCCAGCAGTTCCTTATTTAAAGAGACCCAGTACTTC.

This clone was seen a single time. The chain couples TRBV6-5 to TRBJ2-2; 7 bases map to TRBD1. The CDR3 loop spans 14 amino acids. In germline, CDR1 is MNHEY, CDR2 SVGAGI. Unmatched junction bases numbered 5, after V lost 6 bases and J lost 4 bases. This chain's CDR3 is CASRDSGGTGELFF. CDR3 in DNA: TGTGCCAGCAGGGACTCAGGGGGCACCGGGGAGCTGTTTTTT.

This clone was seen a handful of times. This chain links TRBV30 with TRBJ1-2; maybe TRBD1 (5 bases). CDR3 size: 13 residues. V lost 5 bases and J lost 4, with 14 bases in between. Germline CDR1 is GTSNPN and CDR2 is SVGIG (reference sequence). CDR3 sequence: CAWLGEGLYGYTF. In nucleotides, the CDR3 is TGTGCCTGGTTGGGAGAGGGGCTCTATGGCTACACCTTC.

The V gene is TRBV29-1, the J gene TRBJ1-2, with TRBD1 matching over 7 bases. Germline values: CDR1 SQVTM, CDR2 ANQGSEA. With V trimmed by 0 bases and J by 4 bases, 8 bases remained unmatched. The CDR3 is made up of 15 amino acids. CDR3 protein: CSVEDRRRGIYGYTF. The CDR3 region has the DNA TGCAGCGTTGAAGATCGCCGCAGGGGGATCTATGGCTACACCTTC.

The rearrangement uses TRBV7-9 and TRBJ2-3, with 8 bases fitting TRBD2. In germline, CDR1 is SEHNR, CDR2 FQNEAQ (reference sequence). This CDR3 spans 15 amino acids. Losses at the gene ends were 5 bases for V and 6 bases for J; bases not matched to a gene: 10. DNA of the CDR3: TGTGCCAGCAGCCCGAAGCGGGAGCTGAGGGATACGCAGTATTTT. Amino acid sequence: CASSPKRELRDTQYF.

The chain couples TRBV7-3 to TRBJ2-5; D possibly uses TRBD1 or TRBD2 (5 bases each). The germline V gene encodes CDR1 SGHTA and CDR2 FQGTGA. The CDR3 is 13 residues long. V was cut by 4 bases and J by 5 bases, with 11 bases left in between. The CDR3 DNA reads TGTGCCAGCAGCTCCTACTGGGGGGAGACCCAGTACTTC. It yields the protein CASSSYWGETQYF.

A single count supports this clone. V gene TRBV9 combines with J gene TRBJ2-1; 8 positions agree with TRBD2. After removal of 0 bases from V and 3 bases from J, the junction contained 2 bases not matched to a gene. The length of the CDR3 is 15 residues. Germline CDR1 reads SGDLS; CDR2 reads YYNGEE. The CDR3: CASSVDAGGYNEQFF. The CDR3 DNA reads TGTGCCAGCAGCGTAGACGCGGGAGGCTACAATGAGCAGTTCTTC.

The CDR3 here is CASSVAGGLAFF. In DNA form, the CDR3 reads TGTGCCAGCAGCGTAGCGGGGGGGCTGGCGTTCTTC. This chain links TRBV9 with TRBJ2-1; 8 bases agree with TRBD2. This CDR3 spans 12 amino acids. Trimming took 0 bases from V and 15 from J; bases not matched to a gene: 5. Germline-derived CDR1 and CDR2 are SGDLS and YYNGEE. Based on the CDR3 plus reference TRBV9 and TRBJ2-1, the full variable domain is DSGVTQTPKHLITATGQRVTLRCSPRSGDLSVYWYQQSLDQGLQFLIQYYNGEERAKGNILERFSAQQFPDLHSELNLSSLELGDSALYFCASSVAGGLAFFGPGTRLTVL.

The chain is built from TRBV2 and TRBJ1-5; D perhaps matches TRBD1 (6 bases). The CDR3 extends over 14 amino acids. V was trimmed by 5 bases and J by 7 bases, leaving 15 bases between them. The germline CDR1 and CDR2 sequences are SNHLY and FYNNEI. The CDR3 loop is CASSQQQGYQPQHF. CDR3 nucleotides: TGTGCCAGCAGTCAACAACAGGGTTACCAGCCCCAGCATTTT.

The table lists this clone with a count of one. The rearrangement joins TRBV29-1 to TRBJ2-1; D is possibly TRBD1 (5 bases). V shed 4 bases and J shed 6 bases, with 16 bases lying between them. The CDR3 spans 14 residues. The germline CDR1 and CDR2 sequences are SQVTM and ANQGSEA. CDR3 nucleotides: TGCAGCGTTGTTTGGCAGCTAGGGGTCAATGAGCAGTTCTTC. This translates into CSVVWQLGVNEQFF.

This chain joins TRBV7-8 and TRBJ1-1, with D possibly TRBD1 on 5 matching bases. V was trimmed by 3 bases and J by 1 base, leaving 12 bases between them. Germline loops: CDR1 SGHVS, CDR2 FQNEAQ. CDR3 length: 15 amino acids. The CDR3 DNA reads TGTGCCAGCAGCTTGGGGTCAGGGTCGAACACTGAAGCTTTCTTT. Translated, it gives CASSLGSGSNTEAFF.

The genes are TRBV11-2 and TRBJ2-5; D not certain. V shed 1 base and J shed 3 bases, with 9 bases lying between them. The V gene's germline CDR1 is SGHAT and CDR2 FQNNGV. The CDR3 is made up of 14 amino acids. Here the CDR3 reads CASSLAPTEETQYF. The CDR3 DNA is TGTGCCAGCAGCTTAGCTCCGACGGAAGAGACCCAGTACTTC.

The gene calls are TRBV5-1 and TRBJ2-5; TRBD2 matches 8 bases. The CDR3 runs 16 residues. Germline CDR1 is SGHRS and CDR2 is YFSETQ. Losses at the gene ends were 1 base for V and 1 base for J; bases not matched to a gene: 6. This CDR3 reads CASSLSVAGGQETQYF. CDR3 DNA: TGCGCCAGCAGCTTGTCGGTCGCGGGGGGCCAAGAGACCCAGTACTTC.

V usage is TRBV10-1 and J usage is TRBJ2-1, with D possibly being TRBD1 or TRBD2 (5 bases each). Per the germline V gene, CDR1 is WNHNN and CDR2 is SYGVQD (reference sequence). The CDR3 has 15 residues. Between the trimmed V and J ends, which lost 4 bases and 3 bases, there was a span of 13 bases. The CDR3 protein is CASSGGGGNYNEQFF. Here the CDR3 DNA reads TGCGCCAGCAGTGGTGGTGGGGGTAACTACAATGAGCAGTTCTTC.

As for this clone: A junction end diverges from the germline sequence, so it may reflect a read error. The V gene is TRBV28, the J gene TRBJ1-2; D possibly corresponds to TRBD1 (5 bases). CDR1 and CDR2 from the germline V gene are MDHEN and SYDVKM. This CDR3 is built from 16 residues. The CDR3 DNA sequence: TGTGCCAGCAGTCCCCCTGTTGGGCAAGGGACCTATGGGTACACCTTC. Translating gives CASSPPVGQGTYGYTF.

This chain uses TRBV7-3 with TRBJ2-2, with a tentative D call TRBD2 (6 bases). CDR1 and CDR2 from the germline V gene are SGHTA and FQGTGA. The V gene lost 3 bases and the J gene lost 2 bases, with 10 bases spanning the gap. CDR3 size: 15 residues. The CDR3 protein is CASSLAGFNTGELFF. Here the CDR3 DNA reads TGTGCCAGCAGCTTGGCGGGGTTTAACACCGGGGAGCTGTTTTTT.

V gene TRBV6-1 combines with J gene TRBJ1-5; D ambiguous. Trimming pared 3 bases from V and 1 base from J, leaving 10 bases between. Germline-derived CDR1 and CDR2 are MNHNS and SASEGT. The CDR3 is made up of 15 amino acids. Written as DNA, the CDR3 is TGTGCCAGCAGTGACGGGAGCTTAAGCAATCAGCCCCAGCATTTT. This sequence encodes CASSDGSLSNQPQHF.

Only one count was recorded for this clone. The chain recombines TRBV29-1 with TRBJ1-2; D not certain. This CDR3 is 11 amino acids long. Trimming took 6 bases from V and 1 from J, leaving 6 bases between them. Germline values: CDR1 SQVTM, CDR2 ANQGSEA. CDR3 amino acids: CSVYINYGYTF. The DNA for the CDR3 is TGCAGCGTCTACATTAACTATGGCTACACCTTC.

The chain combines TRBV18 with TRBJ1-5, with D perhaps TRBD1 (5 bases). Deletions cut 3 bases from V and 1 base from J, with 10 bases between. The germline gives CDR1 KGHSH, CDR2 LQKENI. The CDR3 has 15 amino acids. CDR3 sequence reads: CASSPGTVSNQPQHF. CDR3 nucleotides: TGTGCCAGCTCACCCGGGACTGTGAGCAATCAGCCCCAGCATTTT.

The genes are TRBV7-8 and TRBJ1-1; D may be TRBD1 (5 bases). Trimming stripped 3 bases from V and 3 bases from J, with 14 bases between. Germline V gene lookup returns CDR1 SGHVS and CDR2 FQNEAQ. The CDR3 consists of 15 residues. CDR3 amino acids: CASSLGLLWDTEAFF. The CDR3 DNA is TGTGCCAGCAGCTTGGGACTGCTTTGGGACACTGAAGCTTTCTTT.

This clone appeared many times. In DNA, the CDR3 is TGTGCCTGGGGTCCTAAGGGTGGGTACACTGAAGCTTTCTTT. Translating gives CAWGPKGGYTEAFF. The rearrangement uses TRBV30 and TRBJ1-1; D remains unclear. This CDR3 has 14 residues. V lost 5 bases to trimming and J lost 3 bases, with 16 bases between them. Looked up from germline, CDR1 is GTSNPN and CDR2 is SVGIG (reference sequence).

This chain links TRBV6-5 with TRBJ1-1; D is perhaps TRBD1 (6 bases). The CDR3 consists of 13 residues. Germline CDR1 MNHEY, CDR2 SVGAGI. Trimming shortened V by 7 bases and J by 5 bases, and 14 bases separated the two germline ends. The CDR3 is CASTQSRGTEAFF. For the CDR3, the DNA is TGTGCCAGCACCCAAAGCAGGGGTACTGAAGCTTTCTTT.